The 24 T cell receptor beta chains below all came from one sample that was sequenced in a study of monozygotic twins with inflammatory bowel disease. After re-calling the 5' RACE reads, TCRdb lists one entry per CDR3 protein, DNA absent. The sample table sets out 300,000 to 400,000 distinct CDR3 sequences. The specimen was blood. The receptors derive from a human donor with ulcerative colitis or Crohn's disease, or a healthy co-twin of an affected twin (not recorded which).

V usage is TRBV5-1 and J usage is TRBJ2-7; the TCRdb call, TRBD1, lacks DNA for checking. Germline V gene lookup returns CDR1 SGHRS and CDR2 YFSETQ. This CDR3 has 15 amino acids. This CDR3 reads CASSGNRVSPYEQYF.

The chain links TRBV5-1 to TRBJ1-2. Germline lookup yields CDR1 SGHRS and CDR2 YFSETQ. The CDR3 length is 14 residues. CDR3 region: CASSLDITEYGYTF.

J is TRBJ2-5 and V is TRBV29-1; TCRdb's D gene call, TRBD2, goes unchecked for lack of DNA. The CDR3 has 13 amino acids. In germline, CDR1 is SQVTM, CDR2 ANQGSEA. The CDR3 sequence is CSVDRTFQETQYF.

The chain couples TRBV4-3 to TRBJ2-1; TCRdb lists TRBD2, though no DNA is available to test this call. Germline V gene lookup returns CDR1 LGHNA and CDR2 YSLEER. The CDR3 extends over 17 amino acids. The CDR3: CASSVGTSGGAMNEQFF.

The genes are TRBV7-2 and TRBJ2-7; TCRdb proposes TRBD2, but this gene call is untestable without DNA. Germline CDR1 and CDR2: SGHTA and FQGNSA. The CDR3 spans 14 residues. CDR3 protein: CASRFRRNTYEQYF.

V gene TRBV6-5 combines with J gene TRBJ2-7; TCRdb gives TRBD2 as the D gene, but with no DNA this cannot be confirmed. The CDR3 is 15 residues long. Looked up from germline, CDR1 is MNHEY and CDR2 is SVGAGI. This chain's CDR3 is CASSYGGTQTYEQYF.

The genes are TRBV9 and TRBJ1-3. This CDR3 has 18 amino acids. Germline V lookup: CDR1 SGDLS, CDR2 YYNGEE. The CDR3 here is CASSPISRSTSSGNTIYF.

This clonotype counts as medium-sized by frequency. The CDR3 spells CSGEGAAGRGTEEETQYF. The chain employs TRBV29-1 and TRBJ2-5; the D call of TRBD1 rests on TCRdb alone, since no DNA is present to check it. This CDR3 spans 18 amino acids. Germline V gives CDR1 SQVTM, CDR2 ANQGSEA.

The V and J genes are TRBV29-1 and TRBJ1-5; TCRdb gives TRBD1 as the D gene, but with no DNA this cannot be confirmed. This CDR3 has 12 residues. Germline V lookup: CDR1 SQVTM, CDR2 ANQGSEA. CDR3 sequence: CSGQNSNQPQHF.

The rearrangement joins TRBV7-9 to TRBJ2-3; TCRdb indicates TRBD2, and absent DNA this call remains unverified. Germline V gene lookup returns CDR1 SEHNR and CDR2 FQNEAQ (reference sequence). This CDR3 region has 17 residues. CDR3 amino acids: CASSPGLLSYHTDTQYF.

CDR3 in amino acids: CASGLEGNRARGWQPQHF. The chain is built from TRBV12-5 and TRBJ1-5; as DNA is missing, the TRBD1 call by TCRdb cannot be tested. The germline V gene has CDR1 LGHNT and CDR2 FRNRAP. The CDR3 extends over 18 amino acids.

The chain carries TRBV28 and TRBJ1-1. The germline V gene encodes CDR1 MDHEN and CDR2 SYDVKM. The CDR3 spans 12 residues. CDR3 amino acids: CASTNLNTEAFF.

The chain employs TRBV7-2 and TRBJ2-1; TCRdb's D gene call, TRBD2, goes unchecked for lack of DNA. CDR1 is SGHTA, CDR2 FQGNSA, per germline. The CDR3 covers 17 residues. The CDR3 is CASSLGSSGGPYNEQFF.

V gene TRBV5-6 combines with J gene TRBJ2-7; TCRdb's D call of TRBD2 is untestable without DNA. The CDR3 runs 14 residues. CDR1 is SGHDT, CDR2 YYEEEE, per germline. The CDR3 is CASSFGSGSYEQYF.

This chain uses TRBV6-5 with TRBJ1-5; with no DNA, the TCRdb D assignment of TRBD1 cannot be verified. The CDR3 has 16 residues. From germline, CDR1 is MNHEY and CDR2 SVGAGI. CDR3: CASSYSSGGGGQPQHF.

This chain joins TRBV5-1 and TRBJ2-7; TCRdb selects TRBD1, and the lack of DNA leaves this call unchecked. This CDR3 region has 15 residues. CDR1 and CDR2 (germline): SGHRS, YFSETQ. CDR3 region: CASSPGTGGRKEQYF.

The CDR3 reads CASSSFGARKETQYF. This sequence joins TRBV9 and TRBJ2-5; TCRdb calls TRBD1, which cannot be checked without DNA. CDR3 length equals 15 residues. Germline assignment: CDR1 SGDLS and CDR2 YYNGEE.

V is TRBV27 and J is TRBJ1-1; lacking DNA, the TRBD1 call made by TCRdb goes unchecked. Germline CDR1 and CDR2: MNHEY and SMNVEV (reference sequence). The CDR3 is 16 amino acids. CDR3 protein: CASSLYNTGVNTEAFF.

The rearrangement joins TRBV7-8 to TRBJ2-5; lacking DNA, the TRBD1 call made by TCRdb goes unchecked. Germline loops: CDR1 SGHVS, CDR2 FQNEAQ. This CDR3 contains 15 residues. The CDR3 loop reads CASSLAGAGQETQYF.

The rearrangement joins TRBV6-5 to TRBJ2-7. Germline CDR1 reads MNHEY; CDR2 reads SVGAGI. This CDR3 has 15 amino acids. CDR3 in amino acids: CASSYSVTETYEQYF.

The chain links TRBV12-3 or TRBV12-4 to TRBJ2-3. This CDR3 is built from 18 residues. CDR3 protein: CASSFVLSVVGFTDTQYF.

The chain is built from TRBV4-2 and TRBJ2-3; the TCRdb D gene call, TRBD2, has no DNA to confirm it. CDR3 size: 17 residues. Germline V CDR1 and CDR2: LGHNA, YNFKEQ. The CDR3 is CASSQDRGGGAPDTQYF.

This chain uses TRBV7-6 with TRBJ2-3; without DNA, the TCRdb call of TRBD2 cannot be checked. This CDR3 is built from 16 residues. The germline V gene has CDR1 SGHVS and CDR2 FNYEAQ. CDR3: CASSESLAGPTDTQYF.

This chain joins TRBV11-2 and TRBJ1-1. The germline V gene has CDR1 SGHAT and CDR2 FQNNGV. The CDR3 runs to 12 residues. CDR3 protein: CATTGAYAEAFF.